This T cell receptor beta chain is from a study of OX40 agonist ivuxolimab in advanced cancers. As for the study in general: The dose-escalation group included hepatocellular carcinoma, melanoma, renal cell carcinoma and head and neck cancer.

Comments on this clone: Its antigen is unidentified.

Regarding the study as a whole: The 0.1-3.0 mg/kg partial responders had among the lowest clonal expansion. Expanded clones were, on average, more numerous in CD8+ T cells than in CD4+.

V was clipped by 6 bases and J by 0 bases, with 9 bases between them. This CDR3 is 12 amino acids long. The germline CDR1 and CDR2 sequences are SQVTM and ANQGSEA. Exclusion of a patient followed from autoimmune disease history or systemic immunosuppression. TCRdb's table, derived via immunoSEQ multiplex PCR, lists solely in-frame clones and lacks some. This table has some 85,000 clones, roughly nine tenths appearing once. The clonotype comes from an adult with an advanced solid tumor such as melanoma, head and neck, liver or kidney cancer. The source was CD4+ or CD8+ T cells sorted from blood, collected in a trial of the OX40 agonist ivuxolimab. The chain carries TRBV29-1 and TRBJ2-7; weak D call: TRBD2 (5 bases). The CDR3: CSVVGSSYEQYF. The CDR3, as DNA: TGCAGCGTCGTTGGGAGCTCCTACGAGCAGTACTTC.